These T cell receptor beta chains were read from a single sample in a study of blood T cell repertoires in COVID-19. The assay was immunoSEQ multiplex PCR, and TCRdb's table has in-frame clones only and misses some. The sample includes about 160,000 clones, roughly 88% of them seen just once. The sample was peripheral blood. The receptors stem from a man between 18 and 35 years old with acute or convalescent COVID-19. Both conserved end residues are part of each CDR3. A D gene is named only where the DNA matches it firmly. Clone size appears in some rows only: once, few, many, or a class for an expanded clone.

D gene | J gene | V gene | clone size | CDR3 protein | CDR3 DNA
TRBD2 | TRBJ2-1 | TRBV5-1 | . | CASSGGVYNEQFF | TGCGCCAGCAGCGGGGGGGTCTACAATGAGCAGTTCTTC
. | TRBJ2-1 | TRBV2 | . | CASSVGRENEQFF | TGTGCCAGCAGTGTGGGTCGGGAGAATGAGCAGTTCTTC
. | TRBJ1-3 | TRBV5-6 | . | CASSLVRGSTGNTIYF | TGTGCCAGCAGCTTAGTTCGGGGATCCACTGGAAACACCATATATTTT
. | TRBJ2-7 | TRBV21-1 | . | CASSKPKGHPSGYEQYF | TGTGCCAGCAGCAAGCCGAAAGGACACCCGTCAGGCTACGAGCAGTACTTC
. | TRBJ1-6 | TRBV4-1 | . | CASSQDFGPLHF | TGCGCCAGCAGCCAAGATTTCGGACCCCTCCACTTT
TRBD2 | TRBJ2-2 | TRBV19 | . | CASSIDTRTSGSVGTGELFF | TGTGCCAGTAGTATAGATACAAGGACTAGCGGGAGTGTGGGCACCGGGGAGCTGTTTTTT
. | TRBJ1-1 | TRBV3-1/TRBV3-2 | . | CASSQDLTGNTEAFF | TGTGCCAGCAGCCAAGATTTAACAGGGAACACTGAAGCTTTCTTT
. | TRBJ1-3 | TRBV5-1 | . | CASSQGFSGNTIYF | TGCGCCAGCAGCCAGGGGTTTTCTGGAAACACCATATATTTT
TRBD1 | TRBJ1-1 | TRBV5-1 | . | CASSAMGQVNTEAFF | TGCGCCAGCAGCGCGATGGGACAGGTTAACACTGAAGCCTTCTTT
. | TRBJ1-2 | TRBV27 | . | CASSLAPTVGYTF | TGTGCCAGCAGTTTAGCACCTACGGTCGGCTACACCTTC
. | TRBJ2-7 | TRBV5-1 | once | CASSWGRSSYEQYF | TGCGCCAGCAGCTGGGGGCGTAGTTCCTACGAGCAGTACTTC
TRBD1 | TRBJ1-2 | TRBV29-1 | . | CSVVRGIYGYTF | TGCAGCGTTGTCAGGGGGATCTATGGCTACACCTTC
. | TRBJ2-7 | TRBV27 | few | CASRSYSGPSSYEQYF | TGTGCCAGCAGATCATATAGCGGTCCTAGCTCCTACGAGCAGTACTTC
. | TRBJ1-4 | TRBV9 | . | CASSVGPREINEKLFF | TGTGCCAGCAGCGTAGGACCGCGGGAGATTAATGAAAAACTGTTTTTT
. | TRBJ1-1 | TRBV12-3/TRBV12-4 | . | CASTFGGEAFF | TGTGCCAGCACTTTCGGGGGAGAAGCTTTCTTT
. | TRBJ2-7 | TRBV6-5 | . | CASSAWIGTYEQYF | TGTGCCAGCAGCGCATGGATCGGGACCTACGAGCAGTACTTC
. | TRBJ1-1 | TRBV7-6 | once | CASSSQTGNTEAFF | TGTGCCAGCAGCTCCCAGACAGGGAACACTGAAGCTTTCTTT
. | TRBJ1-1 | TRBV19 | . | CASSIGGRAPFRAFF | TGTGCCAGTAGTATTGGCGGCAGGGCCCCTTTTCGGGCTTTCTTT
. | TRBJ1-4 | TRBV5-4 | . | CASSVQNEMGKLFF | TGTGCCAGCAGCGTACAGAACGAAATGGGAAAACTGTTTTTT
. | TRBJ1-2 | TRBV5-4 | . | CASSLVGGVNYGYTF | TGTGCCAGCAGCTTGGTAGGGGGGGTAAACTATGGCTACACCTTC
. | TRBJ1-5 | TRBV10-2 | . | CASSSSGGQPQHF | TGCGCCAGCAGCTCTTCGGGGGGTCAGCCCCAGCATTTT
. | TRBJ2-7 | TRBV28 | . | CASSLLTSLNHEQYF | TGTGCCAGCAGTTTACTTACTAGTCTCAATCACGAGCAGTACTTC
TRBD2 | TRBJ2-3 | TRBV11-2 | . | CASSLAGREGLSDTQYF | TGTGCCAGCAGCTTGGCGGGGCGGGAGGGCCTCTCAGATACGCAGTATTTT
. | TRBJ2-1 | TRBV5-1 | . | CASSLRGLNEQFF | TGCGCCAGCAGCTTACGGGGACTCAATGAGCAGTTCTTC
. | TRBJ1-6 | TRBV10-3 | . | CAISGPGVNSPLHF | TGTGCCATCAGTGGGCCAGGGGTTAATTCACCCCTCCACTTT
. | TRBJ1-1 | TRBV29-1 | . | CSASNTEAFF | TGCAGCGCATCAAACACTGAAGCTTTCTTT
. | TRBJ2-2 | TRBV7-5 | . | CARSLLPTSGGNTGELFF | TGTGCCAGAAGCTTATTACCGACTAGCGGGGGTAACACCGGGGAGCTGTTTTTT